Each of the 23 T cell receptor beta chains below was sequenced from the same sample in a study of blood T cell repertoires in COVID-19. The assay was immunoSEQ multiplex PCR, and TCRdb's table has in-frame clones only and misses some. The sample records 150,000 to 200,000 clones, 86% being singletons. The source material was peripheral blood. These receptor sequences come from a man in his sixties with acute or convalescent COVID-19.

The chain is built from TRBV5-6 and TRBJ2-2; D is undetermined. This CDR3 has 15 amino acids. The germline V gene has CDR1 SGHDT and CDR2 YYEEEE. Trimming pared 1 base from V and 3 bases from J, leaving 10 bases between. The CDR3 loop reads CASSLSAIYTGELFF. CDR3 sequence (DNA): TGTGCCAGCAGCTTGAGCGCGATTTACACCGGGGAGCTGTTTTTT.

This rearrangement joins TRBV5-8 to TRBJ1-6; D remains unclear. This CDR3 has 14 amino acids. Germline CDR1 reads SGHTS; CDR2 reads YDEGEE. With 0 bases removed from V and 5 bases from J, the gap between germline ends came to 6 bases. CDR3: CASSLGANNSPLHF. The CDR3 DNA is TGTGCCAGCAGCTTGGGGGCAAATAATTCACCCCTCCACTTT.

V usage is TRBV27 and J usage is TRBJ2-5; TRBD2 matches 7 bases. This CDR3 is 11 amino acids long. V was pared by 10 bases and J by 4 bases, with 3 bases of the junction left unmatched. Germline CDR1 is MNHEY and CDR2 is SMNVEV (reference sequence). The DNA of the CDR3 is TGTGCCACGGGGGGTGGAGAGACCCAGTACTTC. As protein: CATGGGETQYF.

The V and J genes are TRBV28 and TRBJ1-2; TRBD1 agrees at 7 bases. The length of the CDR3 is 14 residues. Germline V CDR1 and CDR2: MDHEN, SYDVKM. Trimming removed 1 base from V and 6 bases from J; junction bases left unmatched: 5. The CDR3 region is CASSLLAGGNGYTF. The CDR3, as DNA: TGTGCCAGCAGTTTATTGGCAGGGGGGAATGGCTACACCTTC.

CDR3 sequence reads: CASSLRGTPPKTQYF. In DNA, the CDR3 is TGTGCCAGCAGTTTACGGGGGACCCCCCCTAAGACCCAGTACTTC. V is TRBV27 and J is TRBJ2-5, with D possibly TRBD2 on 6 matching bases. The CDR3 has 15 residues. The V gene lost 2 bases and the J gene lost 6 bases, with 16 bases spanning the gap. Germline V gene data show CDR1 as MNHEY and CDR2 as SMNVEV (reference sequence).

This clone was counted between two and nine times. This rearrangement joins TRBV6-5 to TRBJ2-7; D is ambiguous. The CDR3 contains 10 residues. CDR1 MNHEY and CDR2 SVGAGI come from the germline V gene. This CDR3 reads CASPSYEQYF. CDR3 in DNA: TGTGCTTCTCCGTCCTACGAGCAGTACTTC.

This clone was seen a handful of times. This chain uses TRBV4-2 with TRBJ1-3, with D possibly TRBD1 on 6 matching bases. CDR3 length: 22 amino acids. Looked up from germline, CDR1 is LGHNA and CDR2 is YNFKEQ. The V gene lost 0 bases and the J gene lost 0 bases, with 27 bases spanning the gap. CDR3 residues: CASSQDSRAGAAPRGSGNTIYF. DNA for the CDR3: TGTGCCAGCAGCCAAGATTCAAGGGCAGGGGCCGCCCCGAGGGGCTCTGGAAACACCATATATTTT.

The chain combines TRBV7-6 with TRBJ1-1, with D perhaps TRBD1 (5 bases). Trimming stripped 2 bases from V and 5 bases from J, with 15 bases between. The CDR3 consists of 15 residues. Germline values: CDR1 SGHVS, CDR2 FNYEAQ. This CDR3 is CASSLMAGQGTEAFF. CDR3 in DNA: TGTGCCAGCAGCTTAATGGCAGGGCAGGGAACTGAAGCTTTCTTT.

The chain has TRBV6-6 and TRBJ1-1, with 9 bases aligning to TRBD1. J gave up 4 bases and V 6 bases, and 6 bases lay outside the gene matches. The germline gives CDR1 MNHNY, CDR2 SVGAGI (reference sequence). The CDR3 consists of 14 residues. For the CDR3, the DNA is TGTGCCAGCAGACCCGGGACAGGGATCACTGAAGCTTTCTTT. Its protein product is CASRPGTGITEAFF.

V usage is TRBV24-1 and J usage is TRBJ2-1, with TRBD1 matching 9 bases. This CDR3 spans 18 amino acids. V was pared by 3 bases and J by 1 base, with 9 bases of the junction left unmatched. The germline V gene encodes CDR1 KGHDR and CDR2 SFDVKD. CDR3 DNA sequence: TGTGCCACCAGTGATCCGCCGGGACAGGGTTTTTCCTACAATGAGCAGTTCTTC. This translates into CATSDPPGQGFSYNEQFF.

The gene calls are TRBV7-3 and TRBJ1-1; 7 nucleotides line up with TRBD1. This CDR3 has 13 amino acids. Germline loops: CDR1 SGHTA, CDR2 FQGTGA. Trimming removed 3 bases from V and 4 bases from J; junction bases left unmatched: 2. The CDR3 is CASSLTGTTEAFF. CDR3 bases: TGTGCCAGCAGCTTGACAGGGACCACTGAAGCTTTCTTT.

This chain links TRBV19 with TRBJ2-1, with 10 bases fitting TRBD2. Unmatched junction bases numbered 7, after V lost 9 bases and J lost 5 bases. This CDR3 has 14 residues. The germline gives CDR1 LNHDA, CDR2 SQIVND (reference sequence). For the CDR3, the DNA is TGTGCCAGCACCGGAGGGACTAGCGACAATGAGCAGTTCTTC. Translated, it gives CASTGGTSDNEQFF.

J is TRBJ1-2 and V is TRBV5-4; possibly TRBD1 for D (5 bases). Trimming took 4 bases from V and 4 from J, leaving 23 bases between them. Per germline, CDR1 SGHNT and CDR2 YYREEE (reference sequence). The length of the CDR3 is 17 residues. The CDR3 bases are TGTGCCAGCAGCGGAGGGGTGGGGTCCCTGGTTGGCTATGGCTACACCTTC. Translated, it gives CASSGGVGSLVGYGYTF.

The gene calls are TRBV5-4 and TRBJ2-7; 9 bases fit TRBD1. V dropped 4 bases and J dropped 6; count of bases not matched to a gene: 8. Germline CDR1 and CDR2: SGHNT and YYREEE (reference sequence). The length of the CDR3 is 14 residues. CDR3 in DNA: TGTGCCAGCAGCGTGGGGACAGGGTCCCGCGAGCAGTACTTC. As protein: CASSVGTGSREQYF.

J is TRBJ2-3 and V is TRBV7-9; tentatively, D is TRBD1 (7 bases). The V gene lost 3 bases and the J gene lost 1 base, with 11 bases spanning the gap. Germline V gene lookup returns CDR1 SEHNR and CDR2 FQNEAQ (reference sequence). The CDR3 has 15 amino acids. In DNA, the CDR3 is TGTGCCAGCAGCTTCAGGGGGGACCGCACAGATACGCAGTATTTT. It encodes CASSFRGDRTDTQYF.

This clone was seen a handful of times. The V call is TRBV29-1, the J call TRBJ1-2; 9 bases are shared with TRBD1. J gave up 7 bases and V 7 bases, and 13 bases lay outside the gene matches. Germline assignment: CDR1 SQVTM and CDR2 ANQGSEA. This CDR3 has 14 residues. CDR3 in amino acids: CSALFRDRVTGYTF. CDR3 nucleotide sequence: TGCAGCGCCCTTTTCCGGGACAGGGTTACTGGCTACACCTTC.

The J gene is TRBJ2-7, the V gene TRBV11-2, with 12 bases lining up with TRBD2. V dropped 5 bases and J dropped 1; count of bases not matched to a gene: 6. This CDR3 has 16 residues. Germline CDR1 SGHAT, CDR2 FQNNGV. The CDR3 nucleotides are TGTGCCAGCAGCGTAACCGGGACTAGCGGGTCCTACGAGCAGTACTTC. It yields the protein CASSVTGTSGSYEQYF.

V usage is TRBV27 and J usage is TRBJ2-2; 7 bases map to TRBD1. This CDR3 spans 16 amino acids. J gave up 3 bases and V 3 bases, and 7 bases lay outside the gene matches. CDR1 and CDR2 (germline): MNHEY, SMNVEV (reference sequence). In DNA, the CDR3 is TGTGCCAGCAGTTTCCTCACAGGGGTCGACACCGGGGAGCTGTTTTTT. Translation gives CASSFLTGVDTGELFF.

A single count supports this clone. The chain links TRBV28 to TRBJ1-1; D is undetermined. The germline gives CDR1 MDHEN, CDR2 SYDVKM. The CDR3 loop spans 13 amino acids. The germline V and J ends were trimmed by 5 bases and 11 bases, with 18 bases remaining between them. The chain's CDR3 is CASSPRPARYAFF. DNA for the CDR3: TGTGCCAGCAGTCCACGGCCGGCGCGGTACGCTTTCTTT.

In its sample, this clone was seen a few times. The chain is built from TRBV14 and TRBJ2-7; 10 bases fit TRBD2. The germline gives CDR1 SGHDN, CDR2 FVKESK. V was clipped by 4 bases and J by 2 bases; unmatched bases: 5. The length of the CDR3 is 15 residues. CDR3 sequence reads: CASSPWTSGTYEQYF. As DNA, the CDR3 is TGTGCCAGCAGCCCATGGACTAGCGGTACCTACGAGCAGTACTTC.

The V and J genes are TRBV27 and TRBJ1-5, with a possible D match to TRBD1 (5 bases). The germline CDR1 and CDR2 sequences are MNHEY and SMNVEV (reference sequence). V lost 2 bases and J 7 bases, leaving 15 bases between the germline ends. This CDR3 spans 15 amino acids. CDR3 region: CASSLIGGARQPQHF. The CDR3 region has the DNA TGTGCCAGCAGTTTAATCGGAGGGGCTAGGCAGCCCCAGCATTTT.

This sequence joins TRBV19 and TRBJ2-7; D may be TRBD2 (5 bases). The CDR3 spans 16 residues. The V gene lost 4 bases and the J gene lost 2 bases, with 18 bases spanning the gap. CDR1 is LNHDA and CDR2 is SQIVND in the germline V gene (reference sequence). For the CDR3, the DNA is TGTGCCAGTAGTAAGGGCAGCGGAGGAATAACCTACGAGCAGTACTTC. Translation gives CASSKGSGGITYEQYF.

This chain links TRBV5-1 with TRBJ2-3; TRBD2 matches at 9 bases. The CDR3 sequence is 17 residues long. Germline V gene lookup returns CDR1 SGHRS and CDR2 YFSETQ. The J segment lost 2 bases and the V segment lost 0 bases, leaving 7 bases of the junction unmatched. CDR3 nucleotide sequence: TGCGCCAGCAGCTTGGGGCTAGCGGGGACCCTCACAGATACGCAGTATTTT. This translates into CASSLGLAGTLTDTQYF.